This TCR beta chain originates from a study of T cells expressing NK-cell markers. Whole-study findings and limits: Dominant NKG2C+ clonotypes made up roughly 1.0-7.0% of CD8+ T cells in roughly 6 donors.

Notes on this clonotype: What it binds is not known.

Germline assignment: CDR1 SGHKS and CDR2 YYEKEE (reference sequence). The CDR3 sequence is 15 residues long. TCRdb reprocessed the 5' RACE reads; each CDR3 protein has one entry and no DNA is given. Its clone listing holds about 550,000 distinct CDR3 sequences. The specimen sequenced was blood T cells: a sorted CD56 or NKG2C T cell subset, CD4+ or CD8+ T cells, or bulk PBMC T cells (not recorded which). The rearrangement joins TRBV5-5 to TRBJ2-3. The receptor was derived from a man between 18 and 29 years old in good health. The CDR3 is CASSLNPTLTDTQYF. Variable domain in full (rest from reference TRBV5-5 and TRBJ2-3): DAGVTQSPTHLIKTRGQQVTLRCSPISGHKSVSWYQQVLGQGPQFIFQYYEKEERGRGNFPDRFSARQFPNYSSELNVNALLLGDSALYLCASSLNPTLTDTQYFGPGTRLTVL.